This TCR beta chain was found in a study of T cell responses to AZD1222 COVID-19 vaccine. Sequenced by immunoSEQ multiplex PCR; TCRdb stores in-frame clones only, minus some. The sample shows 95,000 to 150,000 clones, 89% of them seen only once. Germline V gene sequence: CDR1 KGHDR, CDR2 SFDVKD. The length of the CDR3 is 16 residues. Trimming left V 4 bases short and J 0 bases short, with 13 bases between. The sample in question was peripheral blood, obtained on day 0 of AZD1222 vaccination. The TCR originated in an adult in good health. The rearrangement links TRBV24-1 to TRBJ2-3; tentatively, D is TRBD1 or TRBD2 (5 bases each). This CDR3 reads CATSDPPGASTDTQYF. CDR3 bases: TGTGCCACCAGTGACCCGCCCGGGGCGAGCACAGATACGCAGTATTTT.